This T cell receptor (beta chain) originates from a study of long-term antiretroviral therapy in people with HIV. Study-wide results and limits: Regardless of time point, clones expanded before ART dominated the repertoire. Possibly under older ART regimens, blood was drawn between the mid-2000s and the late 2010s.

Survey level was the resolution at which the v3.0 immunoSEQ assay ran. The protocol was immunoSEQ multiplex PCR, while the TCRdb copy is restricted to in-frame clones and leaves out a portion. Of over 9,500 clones listed, roughly four fifths were seen once; the top ten hold roughly 21%. This clone was seen a single time. Its antigen is unidentified. The starting material was unsorted PBMCs, obtained 1.8 years before starting antiretroviral therapy. The clonotype was recovered from a man aged 40-49 years with HIV.

DNA of the CDR3: TGTGCCAGCAGCTCCACAGGGGGCGGTAACTATGGCTACACCTTC. This codes for CASSSTGGGNYGYTF. The chain combines TRBV9 with TRBJ1-2; 9 positions match TRBD1. Germline V gives CDR1 SGDLS, CDR2 YYNGEE. This CDR3 has 15 residues. With 4 bases clipped from V and 1 base from J, the junction kept 5 bases outside the gene matches. The full variable domain, completed using reference TRBV9 and TRBJ1-2, is DSGVTQTPKHLITATGQRVTLRCSPRSGDLSVYWYQQSLDQGLQFLIQYYNGEERAKGNILERFSAQQFPDLHSELNLSSLELGDSALYFCASSSTGGGNYGYTFGSGTRLTVV.